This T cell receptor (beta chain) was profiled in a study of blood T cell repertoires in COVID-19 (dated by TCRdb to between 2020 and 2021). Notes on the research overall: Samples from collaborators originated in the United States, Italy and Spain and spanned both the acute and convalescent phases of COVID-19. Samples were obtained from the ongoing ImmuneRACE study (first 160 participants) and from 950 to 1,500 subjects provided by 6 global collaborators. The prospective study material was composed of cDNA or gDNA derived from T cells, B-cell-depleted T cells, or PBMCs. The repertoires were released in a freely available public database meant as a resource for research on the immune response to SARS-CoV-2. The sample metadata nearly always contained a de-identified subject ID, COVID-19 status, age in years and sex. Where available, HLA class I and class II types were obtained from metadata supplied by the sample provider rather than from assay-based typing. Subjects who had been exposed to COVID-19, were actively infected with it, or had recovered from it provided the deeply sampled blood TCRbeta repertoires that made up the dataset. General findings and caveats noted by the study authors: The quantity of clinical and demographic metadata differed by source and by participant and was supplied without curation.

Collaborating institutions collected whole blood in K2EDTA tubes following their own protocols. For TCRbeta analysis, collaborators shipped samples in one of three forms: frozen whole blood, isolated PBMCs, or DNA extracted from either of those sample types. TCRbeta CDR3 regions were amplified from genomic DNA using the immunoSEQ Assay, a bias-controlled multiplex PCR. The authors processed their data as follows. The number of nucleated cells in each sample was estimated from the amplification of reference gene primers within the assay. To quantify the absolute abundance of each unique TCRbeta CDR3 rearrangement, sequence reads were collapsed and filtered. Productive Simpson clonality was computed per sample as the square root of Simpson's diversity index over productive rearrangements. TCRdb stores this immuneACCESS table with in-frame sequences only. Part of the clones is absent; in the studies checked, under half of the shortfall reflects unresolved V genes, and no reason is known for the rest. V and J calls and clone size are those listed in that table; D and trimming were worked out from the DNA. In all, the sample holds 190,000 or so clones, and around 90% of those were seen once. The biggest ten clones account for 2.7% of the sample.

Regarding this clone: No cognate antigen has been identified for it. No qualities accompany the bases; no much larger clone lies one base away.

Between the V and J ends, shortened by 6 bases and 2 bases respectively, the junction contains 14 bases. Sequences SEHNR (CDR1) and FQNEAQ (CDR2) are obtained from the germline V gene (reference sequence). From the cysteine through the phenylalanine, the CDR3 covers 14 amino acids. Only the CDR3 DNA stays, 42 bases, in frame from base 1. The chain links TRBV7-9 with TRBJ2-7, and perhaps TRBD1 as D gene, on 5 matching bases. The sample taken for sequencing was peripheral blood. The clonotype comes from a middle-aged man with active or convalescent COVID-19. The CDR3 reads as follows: CASSLPGSTYEQYF. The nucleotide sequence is TGTGCCAGCAGTTTACCAGGGTCTACCTACGAGCAGTACTTC.